In its sample, the clone carrying this T cell receptor (beta chain) was seen once. The sample belongs to a study of Tregs in tolerant kidney transplant recipients. Produced via immunoSEQ multiplex PCR; TCRdb's table is partial and in-frame only. The sample yields approximately 47,000 clones, 89% seen once. Related graft donors supplied nonmyeloablative bone marrow transplants, and mixed chimerism was transient. CDR1 is SGHAT, CDR2 FQNNGV, per germline. V was clipped by 1 base and J by 3 bases; unmatched bases: 8. The CDR3 spans 16 residues. The origin of this receptor is a human patient who received a combined kidney and bone marrow transplant. These T cells may partly come from the graft donor. The sample here was CD8+ T cells from blood (PBMCs), taken 12 months after the transplant. The rearrangement uses TRBV11-2 and TRBJ2-5; 7 nucleotides line up with TRBD2. The DNA for the CDR3 is TGTGCCAGCAGCTTAGTCGTCCAGCGGGGAGAAGAGACCCAGTACTTC. Its protein is CASSLVVQRGEETQYF. Full variable domain (remainder filled in from reference TRBV11-2 and TRBJ2-5): EAGVAQSPRYKIIEKRQSVAFWCNPISGHATLYWYQQILGQGPKLLIQFQNNGVVDDSQLPKDRFSAERLKGVDSTLKIQPAKLEDSAVYLCASSLVVQRGEETQYFGPGTRLLVL.